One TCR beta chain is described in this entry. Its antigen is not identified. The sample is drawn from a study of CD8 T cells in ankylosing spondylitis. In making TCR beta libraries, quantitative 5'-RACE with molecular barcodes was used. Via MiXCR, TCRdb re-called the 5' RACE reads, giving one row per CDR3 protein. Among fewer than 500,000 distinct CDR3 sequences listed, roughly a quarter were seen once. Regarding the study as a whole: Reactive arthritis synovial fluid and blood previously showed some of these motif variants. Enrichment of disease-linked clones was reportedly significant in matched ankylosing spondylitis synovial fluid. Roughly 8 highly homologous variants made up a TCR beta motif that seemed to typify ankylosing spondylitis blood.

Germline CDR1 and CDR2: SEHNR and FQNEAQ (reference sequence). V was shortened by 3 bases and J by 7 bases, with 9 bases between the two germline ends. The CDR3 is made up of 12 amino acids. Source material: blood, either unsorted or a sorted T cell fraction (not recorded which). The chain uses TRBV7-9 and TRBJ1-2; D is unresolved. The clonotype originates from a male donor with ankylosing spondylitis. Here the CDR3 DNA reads TGTGCCAGCAGCTTCACTAGGAGTGGCTACACCTTC. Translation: CASSFTRSGYTF.